This paragraph reports one T cell receptor (beta chain). It was with 60 Vbeta and 13 Jbeta primers that the PCR ran. TCRdb's copy holds only in-frame clones and misses some; the assay was immunoSEQ multiplex PCR. This table holds 84,000 or so clones, around 80% found once. This specimen belongs to a study of cytomegalovirus exposure and HLA in healthy donors. In the study overall: The study's early data release held about 85 million unique TCRs from HLA-typed donors.

Germline CDR1 and CDR2: LNHNV and YYDKDF (reference sequence). The trim removed 4 bases at V and 5 bases at J, leaving 8 bases unmatched. The CDR3 has 15 amino acids. The sequence was obtained from a man aged 25 to 40 in good health and CMV-seronegative. The material sequenced was PBMCs. This chain joins TRBV15 and TRBJ1-5; 7 bases agree with TRBD1. CDR3 nucleotides: TGTGCCACCAGCACTCTGACAGGGTCTCATCAGCCCCAGCATTTT. The encoded protein is CATSTLTGSHQPQHF.